The next 31 T cell receptor beta chains were all read from a single sample in a study of beta chain features in type 1 diabetes. Study-level findings and limits: Significant though moderate, a shortening of TCRB CDR3s appeared in all four CD4+ subsets of Type 1 diabetes patients.

No cognate antigen is known for these TCRs. Reverse transcribing all isolated RNA meant expressed TCRB transcripts were sequenced. The protocol was immunoSEQ multiplex PCR, while the TCRdb copy is restricted to in-frame clones and leaves out a portion. The table records roughly 340,000 clones, approximately 15% of them present only once. Source material: naive CD4+ T cells from blood. The receptors were sampled from a woman aged 18-29 years with type 1 diabetes.

The chain uses TRBV28 and TRBJ1-1; no reliable D call. CDR1 MDHEN and CDR2 SYDVKM come from the germline V gene. Trimming left V 4 bases short and J 9 bases short, with 21 bases between. The CDR3 spans 15 residues. The CDR3 sequence: CASSSPTATVFKAFF. As DNA, the CDR3 is TGTGCCAGCAGTTCCCCCACCGCTACTGTCTTCAAAGCTTTCTTT.

The chain is built from TRBV4-1 and TRBJ1-1; the D is unclear. The CDR3 is 16 amino acids. Germline V gene lookup returns CDR1 MGHRA and CDR2 YSYEKL. V gave up 0 bases and J gave up 4 bases, with 15 bases separating them. CDR3 nucleotides: TGCGCCAGCAGCCAAGATATAACAGCGGCTGGCACTGAAGCTTTCTTT. Translation: CASSQDITAAGTEAFF.

This clone was observed a few times. The chain uses TRBV6-6 and TRBJ2-1, with 9 bases that match TRBD1. The CDR3 length is 15 residues. Trimming removed 7 bases from V and 7 bases from J; junction bases left unmatched: 11. Germline V gene lookup returns CDR1 MNHNY and CDR2 SVGAGI (reference sequence). The CDR3 DNA sequence: TGTGCCAGCACCGACCCTGGGACAGGGATTAATGAGCAGTTCTTC. It is translated as CASTDPGTGINEQFF.

This clone has a handful of counts. The rearrangement links TRBV30 to TRBJ1-2, with TRBD1 matching 7 bases. The CDR3 loop spans 13 amino acids. Germline CDR1 reads GTSNPN; CDR2 reads SVGIG (reference sequence). V lost 1 base to trimming and J lost 8 bases; unmatched junction nucleotides: 7. The CDR3 sequence is CAWSESLGGGYTF. In nucleotides, the CDR3 is TGTGCCTGGAGTGAAAGTCTAGGGGGCGGCTACACCTTC.

The chain is built from TRBV19 and TRBJ2-1; TRBD2 matches 13 bases. CDR1 is LNHDA, CDR2 SQIVND, per germline (reference sequence). CDR3 length: 14 amino acids. V lost 10 bases, J lost 7 bases, and 7 bases stayed unmatched. The CDR3 region is CATRTSGSGNEQFF. For the CDR3, the DNA is TGTGCCACCAGGACTAGCGGGAGTGGTAATGAGCAGTTCTTC.

This clone turned up a few times. This sequence joins TRBV30 and TRBJ2-4; TRBD2 matches 9 bases. V was pared by 5 bases and J by 4 bases, with 6 bases of the junction left unmatched. Germline V gene sequence: CDR1 GTSNPN, CDR2 SVGIG (reference sequence). The CDR3 loop spans 14 amino acids. The CDR3 DNA sequence: TGTGCCTGGGATAAGGGACTAGCTAAAAACATTCAGTACTTC. Encoded protein: CAWDKGLAKNIQYF.

This clone was detected only a few times. CDR3 loop: CSVGSQPQHF. The CDR3 DNA sequence: TGCAGTGTCGGGAGTCAGCCCCAGCATTTT. The chain uses TRBV20-1 and TRBJ1-5; D call uncertain. The V gene lost 7 bases and the J gene lost 6 bases, with 7 bases spanning the gap. The CDR3 is made up of 10 amino acids. CDR1 is DFQATT and CDR2 is SNEGSKA in the germline V gene (reference sequence).

The chain recombines TRBV11-2 with TRBJ1-5, with D perhaps matching TRBD1 (6 bases). This CDR3 has 14 residues. Deletions cut 5 bases from V and 0 bases from J, with 8 bases between. Germline CDR1 reads SGHAT; CDR2 reads FQNNGV. This chain's CDR3 is CASSQGYSNQPQHF. In DNA form, the CDR3 reads TGTGCCAGCAGCCAGGGGTATAGCAATCAGCCCCAGCATTTT.

The chain couples TRBV18 to TRBJ2-7; 7 bases are shared with TRBD1. Germline V gene data show CDR1 as KGHSH and CDR2 as LQKENI. J gave up 0 bases and V 3 bases, and 2 bases lay outside the gene matches. CDR3 length: 14 residues. The CDR3 reads CASSPGTDSYEQYF. The CDR3, as DNA: TGTGCCAGCTCACCGGGGACAGACTCCTACGAGCAGTACTTC.

This rearrangement joins TRBV5-6 to TRBJ1-2, with D uncertain. V lost 2 bases, J lost 1 base, and 6 bases lay in between. There are 13 residues in the CDR3. Germline values: CDR1 SGHDT, CDR2 YYEEEE. As DNA, the CDR3 is TGTGCCAGCAGCTTCGGGGATAACTATGGCTACACCTTC. Translation: CASSFGDNYGYTF.

This clone was seen a handful of times. The V and J genes are TRBV19 and TRBJ1-5; D is unresolved. The V end lost 5 bases, the J end lost 4 bases, and 3 bases lay between the germline ends. This CDR3 contains 11 residues. Germline V gene lookup returns CDR1 LNHDA and CDR2 SQIVND (reference sequence). Here the CDR3 reads CASSQNQPQHF. In DNA form, the CDR3 reads TGTGCCAGTAGTCAAAATCAGCCCCAGCATTTT.

This chain uses TRBV5-4 with TRBJ2-1, with D possibly matching TRBD2 (6 bases). V shed 4 bases and J shed 7 bases, with 15 bases lying between them. The CDR3 runs 14 residues. In germline, CDR1 is SGHNT, CDR2 YYREEE (reference sequence). The CDR3 DNA is TGTGCCAGCAGCGCGCGGGGTGCGTGGAATGAGCAGTTCTTC. This sequence encodes CASSARGAWNEQFF. The full variable domain, completed using reference TRBV5-4 and TRBJ2-1, is ETGVTQSPTHLIKTRGQQVTLRCSSQSGHNTVSWYQQALGQGPQFIFQYYREEENGRGNFPPRFSGLQFPNYSSELNVNALELDDSALYLCASSARGAWNEQFFGPGTRLTVL.

The J gene is TRBJ2-5, the V gene TRBV29-1; maybe TRBD1 (6 bases). The DNA matches TRBJ2-7 better at its end, which makes the J call doubtful. Germline CDR1 SQVTM, CDR2 ANQGSEA. The CDR3 is 13 residues long. The CDR3 DNA follows: TGCAGCGGAGGGGAAAACAGGGTTGGCGAGCAGTACTTC. Its protein is CSGGENRVGEQYF.

This clone was found a few times. The identical CDR3 is also encoded by other nucleotide sequences in the sample. The chain is built from TRBV7-2 and TRBJ2-5; TRBD2 agrees at 7 bases. The CDR3 extends over 13 amino acids. Germline loops: CDR1 SGHTA, CDR2 FQGNSA. J was trimmed by 5 bases and V by 0 bases; bases with no gene match: 0. The CDR3 sequence is CASSLAGGETQYF. The CDR3 DNA reads as TGTGCCAGCAGCTTAGCGGGGGGGGAGACCCAGTACTTC. The entire variable domain, with the rest obtained from reference TRBV7-2 and TRBJ2-5, is as follows: GAGVSQSPSNKVTEKGKDVELRCDPISGHTALYWYRQSLGQGLEFLIYFQGNSAPDKSGLPSDRFSAERTGGSVSTLTIQRTQQEDSAVYLCASSLAGGETQYFGPGTRLLVL.

The rearrangement uses TRBV19 and TRBJ1-5; TRBD1 is a possible D gene (6 bases). The CDR3 totals 15 residues. Trimming removed 8 bases from V and 4 bases from J, with 18 bases in between. CDR1 and CDR2 from the germline V gene are LNHDA and SQIVND (reference sequence). The CDR3 is CASVVKRGRNQPQHF. The CDR3 DNA reads TGTGCCAGTGTCGTTAAGCGGGGGCGAAATCAGCCCCAGCATTTT.

This rearrangement joins TRBV30 to TRBJ1-2; unclear D gene. The CDR3 sequence is 12 residues long. Germline-derived CDR1 and CDR2 are GTSNPN and SVGIG (reference sequence). Trimming removed 1 base from V and 4 bases from J, with 7 bases in between. CDR3 sequence: CAWSGIGYGYTF. CDR3 coding DNA: TGTGCCTGGAGTGGAATCGGCTATGGCTACACCTTC.

This clone was observed a handful of times. V gene TRBV7-2 combines with J gene TRBJ2-5; 10 positions agree with TRBD1. This CDR3 contains 16 residues. V dropped 5 bases and J dropped 4; count of bases not matched to a gene: 10. From germline, CDR1 is SGHTA and CDR2 FQGNSA. The CDR3 region is CASSERVGQGSETQYF. CDR3 nucleotide sequence: TGTGCCAGCAGCGAACGAGTGGGACAGGGGTCAGAGACCCAGTACTTC. Full variable domain (remainder filled in from reference TRBV7-2 and TRBJ2-5): GAGVSQSPSNKVTEKGKDVELRCDPISGHTALYWYRQSLGQGLEFLIYFQGNSAPDKSGLPSDRFSAERTGGSVSTLTIQRTQQEDSAVYLCASSERVGQGSETQYFGPGTRLLVL.

The chain uses TRBV15 and TRBJ1-2; possibly TRBD1 for D (5 bases). The CDR3 covers 14 residues. Germline V gives CDR1 LNHNV, CDR2 YYDKDF (reference sequence). V gave up 2 bases and J gave up 0 bases, with 7 bases separating them. This CDR3 reads CATSRQGTNYGYTF. The CDR3 nucleotides are TGTGCCACCAGCAGACAGGGTACTAACTATGGCTACACCTTC.

The rearrangement links TRBV29-1 to TRBJ2-1; 11 nucleotides align to TRBD2. Per germline, CDR1 SQVTM and CDR2 ANQGSEA. This CDR3 contains 14 residues. Unmatched junction bases numbered 5, after V lost 6 bases and J lost 4 bases. CDR3: CSVAGTSGYNEQFF. CDR3 in DNA: TGCAGCGTCGCCGGGACTAGCGGTTACAATGAGCAGTTCTTC.

A few counts support this clone. The chain is built from TRBV5-1 and TRBJ2-1; 8 bases align to TRBD2. CDR1 is SGHRS and CDR2 is YFSETQ in the germline V gene. This CDR3 is 16 amino acids long. V shed 4 bases, J shed 0 bases, and the junction held 6 bases outside the gene matches. In DNA, the CDR3 is TGCGCCAGCAGCGCCGCCGGGACTAGCTCCTACAATGAGCAGTTCTTC. This codes for CASSAAGTSSYNEQFF.

This clone showed up just a few times. V is TRBV28 and J is TRBJ2-1, with 10 bases that match TRBD2. The length of the CDR3 is 16 residues. The germline CDR1 and CDR2 sequences are MDHEN and SYDVKM. V gave up 3 bases and J gave up 5 bases; unmatched junction bases: 7. As DNA, the CDR3 is TGTGCCAGCAGTTTGGGAGGGACTAGCGCCAACAATGAGCAGTTCTTC. This gives the protein CASSLGGTSANNEQFF.

This clone was counted only a few times. V usage is TRBV13 and J usage is TRBJ2-1; TRBD2 aligns across 7 bases. J lost 4 bases, V lost 5 bases, and 11 bases had no gene match. This CDR3 is built from 16 residues. From germline, CDR1 is PRHDT and CDR2 FYEKMQ (reference sequence). The CDR3 DNA follows: TGTGCCAGCAGCCCCCGCGGGGCTAGCGGTTACAATGAGCAGTTCTTC. Protein sequence: CASSPRGASGYNEQFF.

This clone appeared a few times. The chain uses TRBV15 and TRBJ2-1; 10 nucleotides agree with TRBD2. The length of the CDR3 is 16 residues. Germline CDR1 reads LNHNV; CDR2 reads YYDKDF (reference sequence). V lost 5 bases, J lost 3 bases, and 7 bases stayed unmatched. The CDR3 nucleotides read TGTGCCACCAGCGGGGTTAGCGGGGGGCTCTACAATGAGCAGTTCTTC. Its translation: CATSGVSGGLYNEQFF. The complete variable domain, with remaining parts taken from reference TRBV15 and TRBJ2-1, reads DAMVIQNPRYQVTQFGKPVTLSCSQTLNHNVMYWYQQKSSQAPKLLFHYYDKDFNNEADTPDNFQSRRPNTSFCFLDIRSPGLGDTAMYLCATSGVSGGLYNEQFFGPGTRLTVL.

This clone was seen a few times. The chain employs TRBV30 and TRBJ1-4; D call uncertain. This CDR3 has 13 residues. Deletions cut 7 bases from V and 6 bases from J, with 15 bases between. CDR1 and CDR2 (germline): GTSNPN, SVGIG (reference sequence). CDR3: CASRVRRDEKLFF. The CDR3 DNA is TGTGCCTCCCGAGTTAGGCGGGATGAAAAACTGTTTTTT.

This clone was picked up a small number of times. The CDR3 region is CASTGQANTEAFF. DNA of the CDR3: TGTGCCAGCACCGGACAGGCGAACACTGAAGCTTTCTTT. The gene calls are TRBV7-9 and TRBJ1-1; 7 bases line up with TRBD1. Germline CDR1 reads SEHNR; CDR2 reads FQNEAQ (reference sequence). The CDR3 has 13 residues. With 7 bases clipped from V and 1 base from J, the junction kept 3 bases outside the gene matches.

This chain connects TRBV5-6 to TRBJ1-5; TRBD1 is a possible D gene (6 bases). The length of the CDR3 is 14 residues. The ends were cut back, 4 bases at V and 3 bases at J, with 11 bases in the middle. Germline loops: CDR1 SGHDT, CDR2 YYEEEE. CDR3 residues: CASSRTDYNQPQHF. CDR3 nucleotides: TGTGCCAGCAGCAGGACAGATTACAATCAGCCCCAGCATTTT. Full variable domain (rest looked up from reference TRBV5-6 and TRBJ1-5): DAGVTQSPTHLIKTRGQQVTLRCSPKSGHDTVSWYQQALGQGPQFIFQYYEEEERQRGNFPDRFSGHQFPNYSSELNVNALLLGDSALYLCASSRTDYNQPQHFGDGTRLSIL.

This clone has more than one count but fewer than ten. The J gene is TRBJ2-1, the V gene TRBV4-3; TRBD2 matches at 10 bases. V shed 1 base, J shed 5 bases, and the junction held 2 bases outside the gene matches. This CDR3 comprises 15 residues. Germline values: CDR1 LGHNA, CDR2 YSLEER. For the CDR3, the DNA is TGCGCCAGCAGCCAAGGACTAGCGGGTGACAATGAGCAGTTCTTC. The encoded protein is CASSQGLAGDNEQFF.

The CDR3 here is CASSSRPDEQYF. CDR3 DNA: TGTGCCAGCAGTTCCCGCCCGGACGAGCAGTACTTC. The rearrangement joins TRBV28 to TRBJ2-7; no clear D gene. Germline lookup yields CDR1 MDHEN and CDR2 SYDVKM. The CDR3 contains 12 residues. Trimming cost V 4 bases and J 5 bases, with 9 bases left between them.

This sequence joins TRBV5-4 and TRBJ1-1; 7 nucleotides agree with TRBD1. V lost 0 bases, J lost 4 bases, and 6 bases stayed unmatched. Germline V gives CDR1 SGHNT, CDR2 YYREEE (reference sequence). The CDR3 consists of 15 residues. The CDR3 bases are TGTGCCAGCAGCTTGGGTGACAGGGCGGCCACTGAAGCTTTCTTT. Its protein product is CASSLGDRAATEAFF.

The chain recombines TRBV9 with TRBJ2-5; 7 bases are a match to TRBD2. From germline, CDR1 is SGDLS and CDR2 YYNGEE. Germline trimming cut 0 bases from V and 2 bases from J; bases unmatched to any gene: 7. The CDR3 is 16 residues long. The chain's CDR3 is CASSVGASGKQETQYF. For the CDR3, the DNA is TGTGCCAGCAGCGTAGGGGCTAGCGGAAAACAAGAGACCCAGTACTTC.

The chain links TRBV28 to TRBJ2-6; D may be TRBD1 (6 bases). The germline gives CDR1 MDHEN, CDR2 SYDVKM. The germline V and J ends were trimmed by 3 bases and 0 bases, with 12 bases remaining between them. The CDR3 contains 17 residues. The CDR3 region has the DNA TGTGCCAGCAGTTTGAGGACAGTTAGCTCTGGGGCCAACGTCCTGACTTTC. This translates into CASSLRTVSSGANVLTF.